The present T cell receptor beta chain was sequenced within a study of blood T cell repertoires in COVID-19. Turning to the study itself: COVID-19 samples, acute and convalescent, were from the United States, Italy and Spain.

V was clipped by 5 bases and J by 2 bases, with 12 bases between them. CDR1 and CDR2 from the germline V gene are MNHEY and SMNVEV (reference sequence). The CDR3 sequence is 14 residues long. In Seattle, patients joined the study during active infection and were tracked longitudinally. Repertoires were generated with immunoSEQ multiplex PCR, while TCRdb's copy carries only in-frame clones and drops some. The sample consists of some 200,000 clones, 94% of them appearing once. The sequenced sample was peripheral blood. This clonotype was obtained from a man between 25 and 39 years old with COVID-19, enrolled during active disease. The gene calls are TRBV27 and TRBJ1-1, with a possible D match to TRBD1 (5 bases). The CDR3: CASSPSTANTEAFF. DNA for the CDR3: TGTGCCAGCAGTCCGTCGACAGCTAACACTGAAGCTTTCTTT.